These 14 T cell receptor beta chains were all obtained from the same sample, sequenced in a study of shared clonotypes between healthy human individuals (dated by TCRdb to 2018 to 2020). Library preparation employed the immunoSEQ multiplex PCR assay. Held by TCRdb, this immuneACCESS table contains in-frame sequences only and omits some clones. Under half of the omission traces to an unresolved V gene where checked; the cause of the rest is unknown. In this sample the table shows more than 400,000 clones, 65% to 85% of which occur a single time. About 13% of the sample belongs to the ten largest clones. The sequencing input was PBMCs. The origin of the receptors is a woman aged 40-49 years in good health. Some clones in this sample may be carry-over from other donors' samples.

To note about this clone: Compared with germline, one end of the junction differs, possibly owing to a read error. The chain is built from TRBV11-1 and TRBJ2-7, with 13 nucleotides matching TRBD2. This CDR3 is built from 16 residues. The germline gives CDR1 SGHAT, CDR2 FQDESV (reference sequence). CDR3 sequence reads: CASSLTGTSGTYEQCF. The DNA for the CDR3 is TGTGCTAGCAGCCTCACCGGGACTAGCGGGACCTACGAGCAGTGCTTC.

This rearrangement joins TRBV13 to TRBJ1-1; no firm D call. The V and J ends lost 1 base and 5 bases respectively, with 11 bases between them. Germline-derived CDR1 and CDR2 are PRHDT and FYEKMQ (reference sequence). This CDR3 region has 14 residues. The chain's CDR3 is CASSLERTGTEAFF. The DNA for the CDR3 is TGTGCCAGCAGCTTAGAAAGGACTGGGACTGAAGCTTTCTTT.

The chain recombines TRBV5-1 with TRBJ2-3; 11 nucleotides match TRBD2. This CDR3 has 16 residues. With V trimmed by 4 bases and J by 2 bases, 6 bases remained unmatched. In germline, CDR1 is SGHRS, CDR2 YFSETQ. The CDR3 reads CASSHGLAGSTDTQYF. CDR3 sequence (DNA): TGCGCCAGCAGCCACGGACTAGCGGGCTCCACAGATACGCAGTATTTT. The full variable domain, in which reference TRBV5-1 and TRBJ2-3 provide the parts outside the CDR3, is KAGVTQTPRYLIKTRGQQVTLSCSPISGHRSVSWYQQTPGQGLQFLFEYFSETQRNKGNFPGRFSGRQFSNSRSEMNVSTLELGDSALYLCASSHGLAGSTDTQYFGPGTRLTVL.

In its sample, this clone was seen once. This likely reflects a read error, since a far larger clone is one base away. The chain employs TRBV7-9 and TRBJ1-4; D perhaps matches TRBD1 (6 bases). Germline CDR1 reads SEHNR; CDR2 reads FQNEAQ (reference sequence). The CDR3 is made up of 19 amino acids. The CDR3 sequence is CASSLFGAGVSATNEKLSF. In nucleotides, the CDR3 is TGTGCCAGCAGCTTATTCGGTGCAGGGGTTAGTGCAACTAATGAAAAACTGTCTTTT.

With respect to this clone: Given a far larger clone just one base away, this is likely a sequencing read error. Other DNA sequences in the same sample also yield this CDR3. The chain links TRBV4-1 to TRBJ1-5; D is ambiguous. This CDR3 has 16 residues. Trimming removed 0 bases at V and 4 bases at J, with 13 bases between. The germline V gene has CDR1 MGHRA and CDR2 YSYEKL. As DNA, the CDR3 is TGCGCCAGCAGCCAAGATGGAGGTTGGAGTAATCAGCCCCAGCATTTT. As protein: CASSQDGGWSNQPQHF.

Concerning this clone itself: A much larger clone lies a single base off, so this may be a read error. The chain employs TRBV6-5 and TRBJ2-1, with TRBD2 matching over 8 bases. Germline CDR1 is MNHEY and CDR2 is SVGAGI. The CDR3 totals 13 residues. In DNA, the CDR3 is TGTGCCGGCAGTCCCAACACTAGCGGTCTCAGGTTCTTC. Translated: CAGSPNTSGLRFF.

CDR3 sequence (DNA): TGCAGTGCCTCCTATCGCGGGACCCAGTACTTC. This gives the protein CSASYRGTQYF. The chain recombines TRBV20-1 with TRBJ2-5, with D uncertain. The CDR3 runs 11 residues. Germline loops: CDR1 DFQATT, CDR2 SNEGSKA (reference sequence). Trimming pared 6 bases from V and 7 bases from J, leaving 12 bases between.

The rearrangement uses TRBV6-5 and TRBJ2-5; 7 positions agree with TRBD2. The CDR3 loop spans 15 amino acids. Germline V lookup: CDR1 MNHEY, CDR2 SVGAGI. The junction had 7 bases not matched to a gene; V was cut back by 0 bases and J by 6 bases. This chain's CDR3 is CASSYSGGSRKTQYF. As DNA, the CDR3 is TGTGCCAGCAGTTACTCTGGCGGGAGTAGGAAGACCCAGTACTTC.

Concerning this clone itself: A far more abundant clone sits one base away, making this likely a read error. The chain uses TRBV5-1 and TRBJ2-7; the match to TRBD2 covers 11 bases. The CDR3 consists of 16 residues. The V gene's germline CDR1 is SGHRS and CDR2 YFSETQ. V was clipped by 4 bases and J by 1 base; unmatched bases: 7. The CDR3 here is CASSPTTSGISYEQYF. The CDR3, as DNA: TGCGCCAGCAGCCCGACGACTAGCGGGATATCCTACGAGCAGTACTTC.

The V gene is TRBV10-3, the J gene TRBJ1-1, with D unclear. Germline lookup yields CDR1 ENHRY and CDR2 SYGVKD. Trimming left V 8 bases short and J 5 bases short, with 15 bases between. This CDR3 contains 13 residues. The CDR3 DNA follows: TGTGCCATCGACGGGAGGGATGGAACTGAAGCTTTCTTT. Translated, it gives CAIDGRDGTEAFF.

In this sample, this clone turned up a few times. A read error is the likely source, as a far larger clone sits one nucleotide away. V usage is TRBV30 and J usage is TRBJ1-5, with D uncertain. CDR3 length: 14 amino acids. The germline V gene has CDR1 GTSNPN and CDR2 SVGIG (reference sequence). CDR3 residues: CARSNGVGDQPQHF. The CDR3 DNA is TGTGCCCGGAGTAACGGGGTGGGAGATCAGCCCCAGCATTTT.

CDR3: CASSLDKGSYEQYF. The CDR3 nucleotides read TGTGCCAGCAGCTTAGATAAGGGTTCCTACGAGCAGTACTTC. J is TRBJ2-7 and V is TRBV11-2; D is unresolved. CDR1 SGHAT and CDR2 FQNNGV come from the germline V gene. There are 14 residues in the CDR3. V lost 0 bases and J lost 1, with 7 bases in between.

This chain connects TRBV30 to TRBJ2-5; D gene unclear. CDR1 and CDR2 (germline): GTSNPN, SVGIG (reference sequence). Trimming removed 2 bases from V and 4 bases from J, with 8 bases in between. The CDR3 is made up of 12 amino acids. Written as DNA, the CDR3 is TGTGCCTGGAGTTCCCAACTAGAGACCCAGTACTTC. This sequence encodes CAWSSQLETQYF.

The chain carries TRBV6-1 and TRBJ1-2, with D possibly TRBD1 on 5 matching bases. V was trimmed by 3 bases and J by 5 bases, leaving 7 bases between them. This CDR3 spans 12 amino acids. CDR1 and CDR2 (germline): MNHNS, SASEGT. DNA of the CDR3: TGTGCCAGCAGTGAGGCAGGGTATGGCTACACCTTC. This gives the protein CASSEAGYGYTF.